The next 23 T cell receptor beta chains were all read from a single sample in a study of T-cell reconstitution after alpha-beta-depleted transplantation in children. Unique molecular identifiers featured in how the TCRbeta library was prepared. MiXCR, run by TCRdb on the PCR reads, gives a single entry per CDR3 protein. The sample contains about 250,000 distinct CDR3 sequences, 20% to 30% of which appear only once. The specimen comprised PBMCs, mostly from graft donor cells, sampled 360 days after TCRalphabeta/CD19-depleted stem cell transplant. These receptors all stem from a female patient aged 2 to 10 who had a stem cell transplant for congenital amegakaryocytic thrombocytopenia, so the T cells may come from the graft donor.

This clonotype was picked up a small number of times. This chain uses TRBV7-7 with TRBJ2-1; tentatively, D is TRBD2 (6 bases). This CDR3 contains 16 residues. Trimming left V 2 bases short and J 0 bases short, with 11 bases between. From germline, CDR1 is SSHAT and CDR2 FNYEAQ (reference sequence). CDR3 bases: TGTGCCAGCAGCTTACTCCCCGGGAGCTCCTACAATGAGCAGTTCTTC. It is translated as CASSLLPGSSYNEQFF.

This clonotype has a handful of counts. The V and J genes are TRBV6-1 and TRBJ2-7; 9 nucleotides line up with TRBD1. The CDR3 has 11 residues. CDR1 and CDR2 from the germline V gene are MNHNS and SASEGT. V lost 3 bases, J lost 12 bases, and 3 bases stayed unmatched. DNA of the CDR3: TGTGCCAGCAGTGAGGGACAGGGTATGTACTTC. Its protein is CASSEGQGMYF.

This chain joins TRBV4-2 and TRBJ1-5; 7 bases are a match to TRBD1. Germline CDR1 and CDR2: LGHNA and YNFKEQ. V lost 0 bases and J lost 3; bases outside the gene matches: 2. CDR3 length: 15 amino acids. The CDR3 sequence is CASSQETGFNQPQHF. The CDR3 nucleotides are TGTGCCAGCAGCCAAGAGACAGGGTTCAATCAGCCCCAGCATTTT.

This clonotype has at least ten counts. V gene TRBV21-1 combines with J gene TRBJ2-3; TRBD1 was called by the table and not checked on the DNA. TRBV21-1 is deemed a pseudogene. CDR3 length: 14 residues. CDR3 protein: CASSTQGCTDTQYF. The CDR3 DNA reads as TGTGCCAGCAGCACACAGGGTTGCACAGATACGCAGTATTTT.

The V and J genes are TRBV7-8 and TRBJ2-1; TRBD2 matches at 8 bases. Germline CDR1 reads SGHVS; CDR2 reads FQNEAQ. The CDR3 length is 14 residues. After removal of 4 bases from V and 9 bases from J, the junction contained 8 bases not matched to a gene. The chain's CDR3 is CASSSGLGRREQFF. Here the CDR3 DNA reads TGTGCCAGCAGCTCGGGACTAGGGCGCCGTGAGCAGTTCTTC.

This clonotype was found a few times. DNA for the CDR3: TGCGCCAGCAGACCGACAGGGGGAGTCTACAATGAGCAGTTCTTC. Its translation is CASRPTGGVYNEQFF. The V gene is TRBV10-2, the J gene TRBJ2-1; 9 bases line up with TRBD1. With V trimmed by 6 bases and J by 3 bases, 6 bases remained unmatched. CDR1 WSHSY and CDR2 SAAADI come from the germline V gene. The CDR3 length is 15 residues.

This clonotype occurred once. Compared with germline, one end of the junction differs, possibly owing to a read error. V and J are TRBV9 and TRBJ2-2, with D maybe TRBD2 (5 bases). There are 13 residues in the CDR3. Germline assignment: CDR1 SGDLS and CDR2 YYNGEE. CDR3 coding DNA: TGTGCCAGCAGCGCCGGGCACACCGGGGAGCTGTCTTTT. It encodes CASSAGHTGELSF. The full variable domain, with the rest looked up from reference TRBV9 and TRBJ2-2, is DSGVTQTPKHLITATGQRVTLRCSPRSGDLSVYWYQQSLDQGLQFLIQYYNGEERAKGNILERFSAQQFPDLHSELNLSSLELGDSALYFCASSAGHTGELSFGEGSRLTVL.

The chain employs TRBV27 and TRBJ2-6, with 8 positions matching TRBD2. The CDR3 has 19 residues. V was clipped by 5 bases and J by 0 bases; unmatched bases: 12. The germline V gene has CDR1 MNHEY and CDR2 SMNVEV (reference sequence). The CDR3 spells CASSPQPSGRFSGANVLTF. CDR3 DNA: TGTGCCAGCAGTCCGCAACCTAGCGGGCGGTTCTCTGGGGCCAACGTCCTGACTTTC.

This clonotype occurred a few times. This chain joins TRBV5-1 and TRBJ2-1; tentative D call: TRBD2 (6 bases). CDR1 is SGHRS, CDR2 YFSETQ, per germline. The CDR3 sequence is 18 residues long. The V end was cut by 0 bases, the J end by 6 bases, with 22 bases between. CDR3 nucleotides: TGCGCCAGCAGCTTGGGGGGTAGCGGCTTGACCCTATCCAATGAGCAGTTCTTC. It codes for CASSLGGSGLTLSNEQFF.

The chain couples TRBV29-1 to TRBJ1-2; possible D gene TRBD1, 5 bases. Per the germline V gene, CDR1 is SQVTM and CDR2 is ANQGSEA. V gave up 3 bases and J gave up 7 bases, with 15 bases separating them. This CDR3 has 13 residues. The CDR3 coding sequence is TGCAGCGTTGAGTTCCTTCATAGGGGTGGCTACACCTTC. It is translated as CSVEFLHRGGYTF.

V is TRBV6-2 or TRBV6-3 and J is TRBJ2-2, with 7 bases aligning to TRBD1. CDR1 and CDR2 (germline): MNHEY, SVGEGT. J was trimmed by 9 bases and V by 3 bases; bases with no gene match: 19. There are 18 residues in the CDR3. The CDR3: CASSYPRKGARLERELFF. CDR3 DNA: TGTGCCAGCAGTTATCCACGAAAGGGGGCGCGTCTAGAAAGGGAGCTGTTTTTT.

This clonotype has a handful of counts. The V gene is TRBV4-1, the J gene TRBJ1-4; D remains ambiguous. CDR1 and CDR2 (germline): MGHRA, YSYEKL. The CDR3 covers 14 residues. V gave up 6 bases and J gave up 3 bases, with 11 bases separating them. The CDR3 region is CASSYGGANEKLFF. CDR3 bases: TGCGCCAGCAGTTACGGTGGGGCTAATGAAAAACTGTTTTTT.

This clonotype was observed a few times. Written as DNA, the CDR3 is TGTGCCAGCAGTTCAGCCGGGCCAAAGAATACGCAGTATTTT. This codes for CASSSAGPKNTQYF. The rearrangement links TRBV6-5 to TRBJ2-3; no definite D call. Germline assignment: CDR1 MNHEY and CDR2 SVGAGI. V was trimmed by 4 bases and J by 7 bases, leaving 15 bases between them. CDR3 length: 14 residues.

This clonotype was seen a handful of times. CDR3 coding DNA: TGCAGTGACCTCCGCATATCAGGGCTGGGTAAAGATACGCAGTATTTT. The encoded protein is CSDLRISGLGKDTQYF. This sequence joins TRBV20-1 and TRBJ2-3, with D perhaps TRBD1 (5 bases). Germline V gives CDR1 DFQATT, CDR2 SNEGSKA (reference sequence). Trimming removed 7 bases at V and 5 bases at J, with 25 bases between. CDR3 length equals 16 residues.

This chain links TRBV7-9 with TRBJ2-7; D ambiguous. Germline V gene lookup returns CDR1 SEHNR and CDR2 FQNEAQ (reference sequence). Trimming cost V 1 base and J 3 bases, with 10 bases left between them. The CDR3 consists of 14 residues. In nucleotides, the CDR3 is TGTGCCAGCAGCTTAGTATTTGGGGACTACGAGCAGTACTTC. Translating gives CASSLVFGDYEQYF.

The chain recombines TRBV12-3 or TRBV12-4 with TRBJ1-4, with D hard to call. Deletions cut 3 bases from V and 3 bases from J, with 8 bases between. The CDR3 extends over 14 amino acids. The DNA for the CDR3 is TGTGCCAGCAGTTTTGGAGGTGCTAATGAAAAACTGTTTTTT. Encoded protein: CASSFGGANEKLFF.

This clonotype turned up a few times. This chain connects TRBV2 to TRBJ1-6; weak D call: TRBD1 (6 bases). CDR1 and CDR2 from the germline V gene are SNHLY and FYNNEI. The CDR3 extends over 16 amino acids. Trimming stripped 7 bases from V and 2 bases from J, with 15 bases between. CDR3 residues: CASTEGGRAYNSPLHF. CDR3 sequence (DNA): TGTGCCAGCACGGAAGGGGGTAGGGCCTATAATTCACCCCTCCACTTT.

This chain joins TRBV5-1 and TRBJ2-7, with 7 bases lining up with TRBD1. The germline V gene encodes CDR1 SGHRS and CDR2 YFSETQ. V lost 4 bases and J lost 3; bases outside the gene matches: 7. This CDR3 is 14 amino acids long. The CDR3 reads CASSPRDSLYEQYF. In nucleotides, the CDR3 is TGCGCCAGCAGCCCCCGGGACAGTCTCTACGAGCAGTACTTC.

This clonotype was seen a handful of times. This chain's CDR3 is CASSQVTGWGYEQYF. The CDR3 DNA follows: TGCGCCAGCAGCCAGGTGACAGGGTGGGGCTACGAGCAGTACTTC. The genes are TRBV4-1 and TRBJ2-7; TRBD1 matches 7 bases. The CDR3 is 15 amino acids. The V gene's germline CDR1 is MGHRA and CDR2 YSYEKL. The V gene end was trimmed by 3 bases and the J gene end by 3 bases; junction bases not matched to a gene: 8.

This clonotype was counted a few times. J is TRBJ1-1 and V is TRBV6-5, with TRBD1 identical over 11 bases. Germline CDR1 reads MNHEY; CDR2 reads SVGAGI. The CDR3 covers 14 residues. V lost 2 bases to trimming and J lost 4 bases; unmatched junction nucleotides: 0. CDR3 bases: TGTGCCAGCAGTTACGGGACAGGGGGCACTGAAGCTTTCTTT. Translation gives CASSYGTGGTEAFF.

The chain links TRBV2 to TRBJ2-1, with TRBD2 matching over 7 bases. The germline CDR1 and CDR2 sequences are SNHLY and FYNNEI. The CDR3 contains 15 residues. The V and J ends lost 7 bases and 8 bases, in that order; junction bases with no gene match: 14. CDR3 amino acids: CASTRNGAGDDEQFF. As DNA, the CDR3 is TGTGCCAGCACTAGGAACGGGGCGGGAGATGATGAGCAGTTCTTC.

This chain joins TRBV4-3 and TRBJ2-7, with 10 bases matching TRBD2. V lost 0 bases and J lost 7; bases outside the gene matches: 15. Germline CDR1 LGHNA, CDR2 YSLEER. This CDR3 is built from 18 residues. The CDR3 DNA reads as TGCGCCAGCAGCCAAGAACCATCTAGCGGGGGCCGTACTGTGGAGCAGTACTTC. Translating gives CASSQEPSSGGRTVEQYF.

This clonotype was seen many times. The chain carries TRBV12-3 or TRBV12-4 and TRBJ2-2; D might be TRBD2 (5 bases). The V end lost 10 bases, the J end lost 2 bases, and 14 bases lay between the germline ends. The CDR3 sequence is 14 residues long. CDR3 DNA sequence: TGTGCCATTACGACAAGGACTAACACCGGGGAGCTGTTTTTT. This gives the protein CAITTRTNTGELFF.